In this sample, the clone carrying this T cell receptor (beta chain) turned up once. The antigen is unknown. Donors were healthy HIV-negative adults without recent acute infections or vaccinations. The method was immunoSEQ multiplex PCR; TCRdb's version includes in-frame clones alone and lacks a portion of them. Of 2 million or so clones listed, 90% to 95% are singletons. This specimen comes from a study of shared clonotypes between healthy human individuals. Study-wide results and limits: Only blood underwent sampling, and tissue repertoires likely differ. Clonotypes which were not shared had lower generation probabilities than clonotypes that all four donors shared.

CDR3 length: 14 amino acids. The germline gives CDR1 SGHDN, CDR2 FVKESK. The V end was cut by 4 bases, the J end by 5 bases, with 15 bases between. V gene TRBV14 combines with J gene TRBJ2-7; D may match TRBD1 or TRBD2 (5 bases each). The sample taken for sequencing was naive CD4+ T cells sorted from blood. Regarding subset: CD45RA+ positively selected. This clonotype was sampled from a man aged 18 to 30 in good health. CDR3 nucleotides: TGTGCCAGCAGCCTCATTGAGGGACGTAACGAGCAGTACTTC. Protein: CASSLIEGRNEQYF.